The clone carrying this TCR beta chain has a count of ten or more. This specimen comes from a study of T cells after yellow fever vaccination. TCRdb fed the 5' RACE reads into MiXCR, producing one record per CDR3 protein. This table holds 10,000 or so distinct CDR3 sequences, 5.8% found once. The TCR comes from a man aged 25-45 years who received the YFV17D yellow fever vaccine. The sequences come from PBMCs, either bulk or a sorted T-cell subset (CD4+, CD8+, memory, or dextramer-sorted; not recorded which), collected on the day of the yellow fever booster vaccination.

In DNA, the CDR3 is TGTGCCAGCAGCCAAGGAGGCCTGAGTGAGCAGTACTTC. It specifies CASSQGGLSEQYF. This chain joins TRBV3-1 and TRBJ2-7; D call uncertain. Trimming removed 1 base from V and 7 bases from J, with 11 bases in between. This CDR3 has 13 residues. Germline assignment: CDR1 LGHDT and CDR2 YNNKEL (reference sequence).